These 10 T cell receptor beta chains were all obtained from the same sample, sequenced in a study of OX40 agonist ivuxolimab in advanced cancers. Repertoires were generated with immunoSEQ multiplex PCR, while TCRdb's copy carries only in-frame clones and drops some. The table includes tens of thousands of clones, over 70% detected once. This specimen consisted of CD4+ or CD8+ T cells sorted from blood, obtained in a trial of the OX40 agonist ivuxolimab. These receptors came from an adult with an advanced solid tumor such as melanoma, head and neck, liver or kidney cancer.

The CDR3 region is CASSLIPLSGYTF. The CDR3 DNA reads TGTGCCAGCAGTTTAATTCCCCTTTCGGGCTACACCTTC. The V call is TRBV28, the J call TRBJ1-2; D gene uncertain. V dropped 2 bases and J dropped 8 bases, with 12 bases sitting between them. The CDR3 sequence is 13 residues long. CDR1 MDHEN and CDR2 SYDVKM come from the germline V gene.

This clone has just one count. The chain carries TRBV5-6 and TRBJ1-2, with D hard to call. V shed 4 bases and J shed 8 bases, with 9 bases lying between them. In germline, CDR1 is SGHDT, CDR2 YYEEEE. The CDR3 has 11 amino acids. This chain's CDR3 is CASSLSGGYTF. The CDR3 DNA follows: TGTGCCAGCAGCCTGTCTGGCGGCTACACCTTC.

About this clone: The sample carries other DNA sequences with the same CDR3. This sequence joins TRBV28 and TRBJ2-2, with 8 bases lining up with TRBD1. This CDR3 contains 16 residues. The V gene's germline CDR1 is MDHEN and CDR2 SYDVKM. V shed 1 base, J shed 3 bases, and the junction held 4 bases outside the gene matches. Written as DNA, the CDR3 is TGTGCCAGCAGTTTATATCCGACAGGGGACACCGGGGAGCTGTTTTTT. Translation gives CASSLYPTGDTGELFF.

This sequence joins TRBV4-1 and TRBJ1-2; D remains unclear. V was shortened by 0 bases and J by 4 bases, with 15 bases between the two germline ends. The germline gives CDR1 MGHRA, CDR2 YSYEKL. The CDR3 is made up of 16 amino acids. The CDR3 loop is CASSQDRIGATYGYTF. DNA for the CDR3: TGCGCCAGCAGCCAAGATCGGATTGGCGCGACCTATGGCTACACCTTC.

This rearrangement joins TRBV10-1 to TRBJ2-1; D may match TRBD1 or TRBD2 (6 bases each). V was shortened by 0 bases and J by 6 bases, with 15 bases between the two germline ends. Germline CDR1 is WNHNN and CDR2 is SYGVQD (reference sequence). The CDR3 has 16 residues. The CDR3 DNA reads TGCGCCAGCAGTGAGTCGACCGGGAGAGGGGGCAATGAGCAGTTCTTC. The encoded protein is CASSESTGRGGNEQFF.

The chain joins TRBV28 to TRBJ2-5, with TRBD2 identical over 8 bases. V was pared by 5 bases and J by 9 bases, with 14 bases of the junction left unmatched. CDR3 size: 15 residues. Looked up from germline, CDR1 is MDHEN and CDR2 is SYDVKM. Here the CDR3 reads CASSPLRGGLGAQYF. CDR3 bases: TGTGCCAGCAGTCCCCTACGGGGGGGGCTAGGGGCCCAGTACTTC.

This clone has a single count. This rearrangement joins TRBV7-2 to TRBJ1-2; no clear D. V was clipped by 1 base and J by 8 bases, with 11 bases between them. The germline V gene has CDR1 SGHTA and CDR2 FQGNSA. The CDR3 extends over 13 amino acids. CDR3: CASSLVQAGGYTF. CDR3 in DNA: TGTGCCAGCAGCTTAGTGCAGGCAGGAGGCTACACCTTC.

Here the CDR3 reads CASSIVQVVGNQPQHF. The CDR3 DNA reads TGTGCCAGTAGTATAGTACAGGTCGTAGGCAATCAGCCCCAGCATTTT. The chain links TRBV19 to TRBJ1-5; possible D gene TRBD1, 5 bases. V dropped 1 base and J dropped 2 bases, with 12 bases sitting between them. This CDR3 is 16 amino acids long. Germline loops: CDR1 LNHDA, CDR2 SQIVND (reference sequence). The full variable domain, completed using reference TRBV19 and TRBJ1-5, is DGGITQSPKYLFRKEGQNVTLSCEQNLNHDAMYWYRQDPGQGLRLIYYSQIVNDFQKGDIAEGYSVSREKKESFPLTVTSAQKNPTAFYLCASSIVQVVGNQPQHFGDGTRLSIL.

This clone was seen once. The CDR3 here is CASSLGTTYTDTQYF. The CDR3 nucleotides are TGTGCCAGCAGTTTAGGGACTACATACACAGATACGCAGTATTTT. V is TRBV6-6 and J is TRBJ2-3; the match to TRBD2 covers 7 bases. The junction had 6 bases not matched to a gene; V was cut back by 4 bases and J by 2 bases. Germline V CDR1 and CDR2: MNHNY, SVGAGI (reference sequence). The CDR3 covers 15 residues.

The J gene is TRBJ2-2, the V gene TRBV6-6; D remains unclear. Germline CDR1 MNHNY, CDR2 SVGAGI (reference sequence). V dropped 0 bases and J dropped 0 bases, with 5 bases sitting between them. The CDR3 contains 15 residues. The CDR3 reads CASSYSNTNTGELFF. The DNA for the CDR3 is TGTGCCAGCAGTTACTCGAACACGAACACCGGGGAGCTGTTTTTT.